One and the same sample provided the 18 T cell receptor beta chains below, sequenced in a study of read filtering for tumor transcriptome and immune sequencing. The library was built from around 0.4 ug RNA with molecular barcoded adaptors for alpha/delta and beta/gamma chains. TCRdb redid the calling of the reads with MiXCR, one entry per CDR3 protein. The sample includes around 140,000 distinct CDR3 sequences, about 12% of them seen just once. The sample consisted of a population of CD138-negative cells sorted from bone marrow. All receptors come from a donor at least 40 years old with multiple myeloma.

The table lists this clonotype with many counts. The gene calls are TRBV5-1 and TRBJ2-1; D is perhaps TRBD1 (5 bases). The CDR3 loop spans 16 amino acids. From germline, CDR1 is SGHRS and CDR2 YFSETQ. Trimming removed 1 base from V and 0 bases from J, with 11 bases in between. The CDR3 DNA follows: TGCGCCAGCAGCTTGCAGGGATCGGTCTCCTACAATGAGCAGTTCTTC. This encodes CASSLQGSVSYNEQFF.

On this clonotype itself: A much more abundant neighbour one base away suggests this may be a read error. V and J are TRBV7-9 and TRBJ2-1; TRBD2 aligns across 8 bases. CDR3 length: 16 residues. From germline, CDR1 is SEHNR and CDR2 FQNEAQ (reference sequence). The CDR3 protein is CANSSTSGPSYNEQFF. The CDR3 nucleotides are TGTGCCAACAGCTCCACTAGCGGCCCTTCCTACAATGAGCAGTTCTTC.

This clonotype was picked up many times. Here the CDR3 reads CASSRPGTASYEQYF. The CDR3 bases are TGTGCCAGCAGCCGACCCGGGACAGCCTCCTACGAGCAGTACTTC. V gene TRBV3-1 combines with J gene TRBJ2-7; 7 nucleotides match TRBD1. The CDR3 runs 15 residues. The V and J ends lost 4 bases and 0 bases, in that order; junction bases with no gene match: 6. CDR1 is LGHDT and CDR2 is YNNKEL in the germline V gene (reference sequence).

This clonotype showed up just a few times. This chain connects TRBV11-2 to TRBJ2-3; D remains ambiguous. CDR3 size: 13 residues. Germline V gene lookup returns CDR1 SGHAT and CDR2 FQNNGV. V lost 3 bases and J 3 bases, leaving 7 bases between the germline ends. CDR3: CASSFDATDTQYF. The CDR3 DNA reads as TGTGCCAGCAGCTTCGACGCGACAGATACGCAGTATTTT.

This clonotype was detected ten times or more. The rearrangement links TRBV4-1 to TRBJ1-1; TRBD1 might be the D (6 bases). Trimming removed 1 base from V and 0 bases from J, with 18 bases in between. The CDR3 spans 18 residues. From germline, CDR1 is MGHRA and CDR2 YSYEKL. CDR3 amino acids: CASSQVKDSQNMNTEAFF. The DNA for the CDR3 is TGCGCCAGCAGCCAAGTCAAGGACAGCCAAAACATGAACACTGAAGCTTTCTTT.

As concerns this clonotype: This clone may be a read error of a much larger clone one base away. The chain has TRBV7-2 and TRBJ2-1; TRBD1 might be the D (6 bases). V lost 4 bases and J 12 bases, leaving 16 bases between the germline ends. The CDR3 contains 13 residues. CDR1 is SGHTA and CDR2 is FQGNSA in the germline V gene. The CDR3 region has the DNA TGTGCCAGCAGCTGGGACACGTATGGAGGGCAGTTCTTC. This translates into CASSWDTYGGQFF.

This clonotype has ten or more counts. J is TRBJ2-1 and V is TRBV20-1, with TRBD2 matching 10 bases. Germline CDR1 and CDR2: DFQATT and SNEGSKA (reference sequence). The CDR3 contains 15 residues. The junction had 7 bases not matched to a gene; V was cut back by 1 base and J by 7 bases. This CDR3 reads CSARVAAGGTNEQFF. DNA of the CDR3: TGCAGTGCTAGAGTCGCAGCGGGAGGGACGAATGAGCAGTTCTTC.

This clonotype has a count of ten or more. The chain employs TRBV2 and TRBJ2-7; 7 positions agree with TRBD2. Germline-derived CDR1 and CDR2 are SNHLY and FYNNEI. This CDR3 region has 15 residues. Trimming took 4 bases from V and 7 from J; bases not matched to a gene: 13. CDR3 region: CASSVPPSGALEQYF. Written as DNA, the CDR3 is TGTGCCAGCAGTGTCCCGCCTAGCGGAGCCTTAGAGCAGTACTTC.

The chain carries TRBV12-3 or TRBV12-4 and TRBJ2-3; 15 bases map to TRBD2. CDR3 length: 17 amino acids. V was clipped by 5 bases and J by 1 base; unmatched bases: 4. The CDR3 DNA sequence: TGTGCCAGCAGTCTTCGGACTAGCGGGAGGGGCACAGATACGCAGTATTTT. Translation gives CASSLRTSGRGTDTQYF.

This clonotype occurred many times. CDR3: CASRVAQVKNIQYF. The CDR3 bases are TGTGCCAGCAGGGTCGCTCAGGTGAAAAACATTCAGTACTTC. The V gene is TRBV12-3 or TRBV12-4, the J gene TRBJ2-4, with D unclear. V gave up 6 bases and J gave up 4 bases, with 13 bases separating them. The CDR3 has 14 amino acids.

This clonotype was observed at least ten times. This chain joins TRBV12-3 or TRBV12-4 and TRBJ2-6, with no clear D. This CDR3 region has 17 residues. The V and J ends lost 1 base and 3 bases respectively, with 13 bases between them. The DNA of the CDR3 is TGTGCCAGCAGTTTAGGGCCCTTAGGCCTTGGGGCCAACGTCCTGACTTTC. Its translation is CASSLGPLGLGANVLTF.

This clonotype was observed many times. The rearrangement links TRBV7-2 to TRBJ2-3, with TRBD2 identical over 14 bases. This CDR3 has 16 amino acids. V dropped 7 bases and J dropped 6; count of bases not matched to a gene: 9. Per the germline V gene, CDR1 is SGHTA and CDR2 is FQGNSA. CDR3 DNA sequence: TGTGCCAGCAACGCCAAGACTAGCGGGAGGGGGGATACGCAGTATTTT. Encoded protein: CASNAKTSGRGDTQYF.

Worth noting for this clonotype: One base away lies a much larger clone, so this may be a sequencing read error. V gene TRBV7-7 combines with J gene TRBJ2-1, with D perhaps matching TRBD1 or TRBD2 (5 bases each). CDR3 length: 15 residues. The germline V gene has CDR1 SSHAT and CDR2 FNYEAQ (reference sequence). The CDR3 DNA reads TGTGCCAGCAGCCGGGGCAGCGGAGGTTACAATGGGCAGTTCTTC. Protein sequence: CASSRGSGGYNGQFF.

At least ten counts were recorded for this clonotype. The germline gene is not matched at one end of the junction; a read error may be the cause. The CDR3 here is CGAFIGGTDTQYF. In DNA, the CDR3 is TGCGGTGCTTTTATTGGGGGGACAGATACGCAGTATTTT. This chain joins TRBV20-1 and TRBJ2-3; TRBD2 is a possible D gene (6 bases). Germline loops: CDR1 DFQATT, CDR2 SNEGSKA (reference sequence). CDR3 length: 13 amino acids.

Many counts were recorded for this clonotype. The chain couples TRBV28 to TRBJ2-7, with no clear D. The germline V and J ends were trimmed by 7 bases and 4 bases, with 11 bases remaining between them. The V gene's germline CDR1 is MDHEN and CDR2 SYDVKM. This CDR3 has 12 residues. CDR3 sequence: CASTSLGYEQYF. The CDR3, as DNA: TGTGCCAGCACCTCCCTGGGTTACGAGCAGTACTTC.

This clonotype was observed many times. This rearrangement joins TRBV5-1 to TRBJ1-3; 7 bases agree with TRBD1. Trimming at V came to 1 base and at J to 3 bases, leaving 16 bases not matched to a gene. The CDR3 consists of 19 residues. CDR1 is SGHRS and CDR2 is YFSETQ in the germline V gene. The DNA for the CDR3 is TGCGCCAGCAGCTTGCGTTCCAGCCGGGACAGTAGAATTGGAAACACCATATATTTT. It is translated as CASSLRSSRDSRIGNTIYF.

This clonotype was seen repeatedly, ten times or more. The chain combines TRBV18 with TRBJ2-7, with TRBD2 matching over 10 bases. The CDR3 has 14 amino acids. The trim removed 8 bases at V and 1 base at J, leaving 5 bases unmatched. Germline V gene lookup returns CDR1 KGHSH and CDR2 LQKENI. CDR3 sequence (DNA): TGTGCCAGCCCAATAGCGGGAGGATCCTACGAGCAGTACTTC. Its translation: CASPIAGGSYEQYF.

The J gene is TRBJ2-4, the V gene TRBV23-1; D remains ambiguous. TRBV23-1 is an ORF, with its function uncertain. Between the trimmed V and J ends, which lost 3 bases and 0 bases, there was a span of 15 bases. The CDR3 is 17 amino acids. DNA of the CDR3: TGCGCCAGCAGTCACGAACGGACGGTCCTAGCCAAAAACATTCAGTACTTC. It specifies CASSHERTVLAKNIQYF.